These T cell receptor beta chains were read from a single sample in a study of blood T cell repertoires in COVID-19. Some clones are missing from TCRdb's copy, which holds only in-frame ones; the method was immunoSEQ multiplex PCR. The sample shows approximately 40,000 clones, 80% to 90% of them seen only once. Sequencing was carried out using peripheral blood. The receptor set was obtained from a man in his forties or fifties with COVID-19, enrolled during active disease. Both conserved end residues are part of each CDR3. The D gene is left open where the match is weak. The size of a clone is reported for some rows only, either as once, few or many, or as a class for expanded clones.

D: NA; J: TRBJ2-3; size: NA; V: TRBV5-1; DNA: TGCGCCAGCAGGGGCGGGACCCGCACAGATACGCAGTATTTT; CDR3: CASRGGTRTDTQYF
D: NA; J: TRBJ1-4; size: NA; V: TRBV30; DNA: TGTGCCTGGAGTGTCACCCAACCGGGACCGAGGGGGGAAAAACTGTTTTTT; CDR3: CAWSVTQPGPRGEKLFF
D: TRBD2; J: TRBJ2-3; size: few; V: TRBV11-2; DNA: TGTGCCAGCAGCCGGACCGGGCTAGCGGACACAGATACGCAGTATTTT; CDR3: CASSRTGLADTDTQYF
D: TRBD1; J: TRBJ2-3; size: NA; V: TRBV30; DNA: TGTGCCTGCGCGAAGAAGACAGGGGCGCACACATATACGCAGTATTTT; CDR3: CACAKKTGAHTYTQYF
D: TRBD1; J: TRBJ2-2; size: NA; V: TRBV5-1; DNA: TGCGCCAGCAGCTACCGACAGGGGAGGACCGGGGAGCTGTTTTTT; CDR3: CASSYRQGRTGELFF
D: NA; J: TRBJ2-3; size: NA; V: TRBV19; DNA: TGTGCCAGTACCCCAGGGTTTGGTACAGATACGCAGTATTTT; CDR3: CASTPGFGTDTQYF
D: NA; J: TRBJ2-4; size: NA; V: TRBV5-1; DNA: TGCGCCAGCAGCTCCGAGACAGGCAATGACATTCAGTACTTC; CDR3: CASSSETGNDIQYF
D: NA; J: TRBJ1-5; size: few; V: TRBV28; DNA: TGTGCCAGCAGTTACAACAGGAATCAGCCCCAGCATTTT; CDR3: CASSYNRNQPQHF
D: NA; J: TRBJ1-4; size: once; V: TRBV20-1; DNA: TGCAGTGCTAGAGTCCAGGGTGGACTGTTTTTT; CDR3: CSARVQGGLFF
D: NA; J: TRBJ2-7; size: NA; V: TRBV10-3; DNA: TGTGCCATCAGTCCGGGTCCCAGCTCCTACGAGCAGTACTTC; CDR3: CAISPGPSSYEQYF
D: NA; J: TRBJ1-3; size: NA; V: TRBV19; DNA: TGTGCCAGTAGTACCCAGGGTGGCGCTGGAAACACCATATATTTT; CDR3: CASSTQGGAGNTIYF
D: NA; J: TRBJ1-6; size: NA; V: TRBV20-1; DNA: TGCAGTGGAGAGGGAGATTCACCCCTCCACTTT; CDR3: CSGEGDSPLHF